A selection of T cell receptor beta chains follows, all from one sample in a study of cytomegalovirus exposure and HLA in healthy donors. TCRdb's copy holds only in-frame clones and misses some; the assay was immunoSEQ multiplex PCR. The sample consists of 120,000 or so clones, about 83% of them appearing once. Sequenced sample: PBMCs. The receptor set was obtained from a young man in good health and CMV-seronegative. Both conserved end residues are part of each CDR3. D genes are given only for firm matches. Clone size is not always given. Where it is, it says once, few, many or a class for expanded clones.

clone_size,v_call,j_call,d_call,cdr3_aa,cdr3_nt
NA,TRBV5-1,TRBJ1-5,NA,CASSLPGHYSNQPQHF,TGCGCCAGCAGCTTACCAGGGCACTATAGCAATCAGCCCCAGCATTTT
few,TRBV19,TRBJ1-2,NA,CASSPVVQEGYGYTF,TGTGCCAGTAGTCCCGTCGTTCAAGAGGGCTATGGCTACACCTTC
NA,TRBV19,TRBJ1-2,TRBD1,CASRQGGHGYTF,TGTGCCAGCCGACAGGGAGGACATGGCTACACCTTC
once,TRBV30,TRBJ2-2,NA,CAWSAIRSGYWRAGELFF,TGTGCCTGGAGTGCGATTAGGAGCGGGTATTGGAGGGCCGGGGAGCTGTTTTTT
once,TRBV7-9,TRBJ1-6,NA,CASSLGSDSPLHF,TGTGCCAGCAGCTTAGGATCGGATTCACCCCTCCACTTT
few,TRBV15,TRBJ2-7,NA,CATSRQGAREEQYF,TGTGCCACCAGCAGACAGGGGGCGCGGGAGGAGCAGTACTTC
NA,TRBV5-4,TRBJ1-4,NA,CASSMTGSGTNEKLFF,TGTGCCAGCAGCATGACAGGTTCGGGTACTAATGAAAAACTGTTTTTT
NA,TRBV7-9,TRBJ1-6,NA,CASSPDSSSPDSPLHF,TGTGCCAGCAGCCCGGACAGCTCCTCCCCGGATTCACCCCTCCACTTT
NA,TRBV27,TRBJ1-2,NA,CASSRGVDNYGYTF,TGTGCCAGCAGTCGCGGGGTTGATAACTATGGCTACACCTTC
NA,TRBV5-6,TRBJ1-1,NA,CASSSDLDAGAFF,TGTGCCAGCAGCTCGGACCTCGATGCGGGAGCTTTCTTT
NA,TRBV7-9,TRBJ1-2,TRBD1,CASSLATGSNGYTF,TGTGCCAGCAGCTTAGCGACAGGGTCAAATGGCTACACCTTC
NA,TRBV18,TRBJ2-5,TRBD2,CASSPPKREGETQYF,TGTGCCAGCTCACCACCAAAGAGGGAGGGAGAGACCCAGTACTTC
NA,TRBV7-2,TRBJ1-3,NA,CASSPQSRTGNTIYF,TGTGCCAGCAGCCCTCAAAGTAGAACTGGAAACACCATATATTTT
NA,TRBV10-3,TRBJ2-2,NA,CAISAGDTGELFF,TGTGCCATCAGTGCCGGGGACACCGGGGAGCTGTTTTTT
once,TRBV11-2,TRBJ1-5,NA,CASSLEAFGVGNQPQHF,TGTGCCAGCAGCTTAGAGGCCTTCGGGGTTGGCAATCAGCCCCAGCATTTT
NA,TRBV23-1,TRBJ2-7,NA,CASSRAGLYEQYF,TGCGCCAGCAGTCGGGCGGGGTTATACGAGCAGTACTTC
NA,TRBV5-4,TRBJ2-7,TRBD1,CASSGPGQGAYEQYF,TGTGCCAGCAGCGGTCCGGGACAGGGGGCTTACGAGCAGTACTTC
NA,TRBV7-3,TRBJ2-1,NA,CASSNGQPYNEQFF,TGTGCCAGCAGTAACGGACAGCCCTACAATGAGCAGTTCTTC
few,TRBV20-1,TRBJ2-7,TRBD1,CSLDRDLQQYF,TGCAGCCTCGACAGGGACCTGCAGCAGTACTTC
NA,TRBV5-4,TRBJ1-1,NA,CASSEITGWTEAFF,TGTGCCAGCAGCGAAATAACAGGGTGGACTGAAGCTTTCTTT
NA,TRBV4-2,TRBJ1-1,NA,CASSQGQVFTEAFF,TGTGCCAGCAGCCAAGGACAGGTTTTCACTGAAGCTTTCTTT
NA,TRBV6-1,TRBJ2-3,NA,CASSEIEVTYGTQYF,TGTGCCAGCAGTGAAATTGAGGTTACCTATGGTACGCAGTATTTT
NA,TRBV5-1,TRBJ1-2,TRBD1,CASSPGTGSTGYTF,TGCGCCAGCAGCCCCGGGACAGGTAGTACCGGCTACACCTTC
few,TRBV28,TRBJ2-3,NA,CASSSIELALRTDTQYF,TGTGCCAGCAGTTCTATCGAACTAGCTCTCCGCACAGATACGCAGTATTTT
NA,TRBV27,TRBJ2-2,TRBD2,CASSSRGSPSGTRTGELFF,TGTGCCAGCAGTTCGCGGGGGAGCCCTAGCGGAACACGCACCGGGGAGCTGTTTTTT
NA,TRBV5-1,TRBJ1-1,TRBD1,CASSQRQGADTEAFF,TGCGCCAGCAGCCAGAGACAGGGGGCGGACACTGAAGCTTTCTTT
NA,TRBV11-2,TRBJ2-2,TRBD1,CASSRLGQGANTGELFF,TGTGCCAGCAGCCGTTTAGGGCAGGGGGCAAACACCGGGGAGCTGTTTTTT